These 21 T cell receptor beta chains were sequenced from one sample in a study of PD-L1 blockade in urothelial cancer. Time point denoted: pretreatment peripheral blood. Measured with immunoSEQ multiplex PCR; TCRdb has only the in-frame clones, and not every one. This sample has 60,000 or so clones, with 81% found just once. This sample comprised PBMCs, obtained around atezolizumab (anti-PD-L1) treatment. The source is a man aged 65 to 85 with urothelial cancer.

The CDR3 region has the DNA TGTGCCAGCTCCCTTCTTGAGACAGGGGGCGAGCAGTACTTC. This translates into CASSLLETGGEQYF. This rearrangement joins TRBV18 to TRBJ2-7; 9 nucleotides align to TRBD1. Germline V gene sequence: CDR1 KGHSH, CDR2 LQKENI. This CDR3 contains 14 residues. The V gene end was trimmed by 6 bases and the J gene end by 6 bases; junction bases not matched to a gene: 9. The entire variable domain, with the rest obtained from reference TRBV18 and TRBJ2-7, is as follows: NAGVMQNPRHLVRRRGQEARLRCSPMKGHSHVYWYRQLPEEGLKFMVYLQKENIIDESGMPKERFSAEFPKEGPSILRIQQVVRGDSAAYFCASSLLETGGEQYFGPGTRLTVT.

This chain uses TRBV10-1 with TRBJ2-1, with 9 bases identical to TRBD1. The V segment lost 0 bases and the J segment 4 bases; nucleotides outside the gene matches: 1. The CDR3 consists of 15 residues. Germline V CDR1 and CDR2: WNHNN, SYGVQD (reference sequence). CDR3 nucleotides: TGCGCCAGCAGTGAGTCGGGACAGGGTTACAATGAGCAGTTCTTC. This sequence encodes CASSESGQGYNEQFF.

The V and J genes are TRBV2 and TRBJ2-7, with D perhaps matching TRBD2 (5 bases). Trimming left V 7 bases short and J 3 bases short, with 7 bases between. The CDR3 extends over 11 amino acids. Germline values: CDR1 SNHLY, CDR2 FYNNEI. CDR3 region: CASMRVYEQYF. Here the CDR3 DNA reads TGTGCCAGCATGAGGGTCTACGAGCAGTACTTC.

This chain joins TRBV27 and TRBJ2-3; 7 bases match TRBD2. This CDR3 is built from 17 residues. V lost 5 bases and J lost 4; bases outside the gene matches: 15. The germline V gene encodes CDR1 MNHEY and CDR2 SMNVEV (reference sequence). Written as DNA, the CDR3 is TGTGCCAGCAGTGGGCATCCTGGGAGGGGTCAAGCAGATACGCAGTATTTT. Its translation is CASSGHPGRGQADTQYF.

The chain combines TRBV4-1 with TRBJ1-5, with 7 bases aligning to TRBD1. The CDR3 covers 16 residues. V shed 5 bases, J shed 3 bases, and the junction held 10 bases outside the gene matches. The germline V gene has CDR1 MGHRA and CDR2 YSYEKL. CDR3 protein: CASSTLGQVSNQPQHF. The DNA of the CDR3 is TGCGCCAGCAGCACCTTAGGACAGGTCTCCAATCAGCCCCAGCATTTT.

The J gene is TRBJ2-5, the V gene TRBV7-6, with D tentatively TRBD1 (5 bases). V dropped 2 bases and J dropped 4 bases, with 20 bases sitting between them. Germline CDR1 is SGHVS and CDR2 is FNYEAQ. The CDR3 spans 17 residues. CDR3 sequence (DNA): TGTGCCAGCAGCTTACAGGGAATGGGATCATCAGGAGAGACCCAGTACTTC. Protein product: CASSLQGMGSSGETQYF.

V is TRBV27 and J is TRBJ1-1; no definite D call. V gave up 6 bases and J gave up 7 bases, with 12 bases separating them. Germline-derived CDR1 and CDR2 are MNHEY and SMNVEV (reference sequence). CDR3 length: 12 residues. CDR3 sequence reads: CASSLPGGEAFF. CDR3 bases: TGTGCCAGCAGCCTCCCGGGAGGTGAAGCTTTCTTT.

The chain couples TRBV5-1 to TRBJ1-1; D gene unclear. Germline loops: CDR1 SGHRS, CDR2 YFSETQ. The V end lost 1 base, the J end lost 1 base, and 8 bases lay between the germline ends. CDR3 length: 14 amino acids. The DNA for the CDR3 is TGCGCCAGCAGCTTGAGTACAACGAACACTGAAGCTTTCTTT. It specifies CASSLSTTNTEAFF.

The CDR3 sequence is CASSLVAGGRYNEQFF. The CDR3 DNA reads TGTGCCAGCAGCTTAGTTGCGGGAGGACGATACAATGAGCAGTTCTTC. This chain uses TRBV7-2 with TRBJ2-1; 8 nucleotides match TRBD2. V lost 1 base to trimming and J lost 4 bases; unmatched junction nucleotides: 6. This CDR3 contains 16 residues. Germline-derived CDR1 and CDR2 are SGHTA and FQGNSA.

The chain recombines TRBV6-1 with TRBJ2-2, with TRBD2 matching over 11 bases. Germline trimming cut 1 base from V and 6 bases from J; bases unmatched to any gene: 1. The CDR3 loop spans 15 amino acids. Germline loops: CDR1 MNHNS, CDR2 SASEGT. CDR3 sequence: CASSEGTSGSGELFF. DNA for the CDR3: TGTGCCAGCAGTGAAGGGACTAGCGGGTCCGGGGAGCTGTTTTTT.

This clone has more than one count but fewer than ten. CDR3 in DNA: TGTGCCAGCGGGGGACAGGGGCACGGGGAGCTGTTTTTT. It specifies CASGGQGHGELFF. The chain carries TRBV2 and TRBJ2-2; 10 positions agree with TRBD1. Germline assignment: CDR1 SNHLY and CDR2 FYNNEI. The CDR3 consists of 13 residues. With 8 bases clipped from V and 7 bases from J, the junction kept 4 bases outside the gene matches. Variable domain in full (rest from reference TRBV2 and TRBJ2-2): EPEVTQTPSHQVTQMGQEVILRCVPISNHLYFYWYRQILGQKVEFLVSFYNNEISEKSEIFDDQFSVERPDGSNFTLKIRSTKLEDSAMYFCASGGQGHGELFFGEGSRLTVL.

This sequence joins TRBV7-9 and TRBJ2-7; 13 bases map to TRBD2. There are 15 residues in the CDR3. Germline CDR1 is SEHNR and CDR2 is FQNEAQ (reference sequence). Trimming removed 4 bases from V and 3 bases from J; junction bases left unmatched: 3. The CDR3 region has the DNA TGTGCCAGCAGCTGGGGACTAGCGGGACTCTACGAGCAGTACTTC. Protein: CASSWGLAGLYEQYF.

This clone showed up just a few times. V gene TRBV10-3 combines with J gene TRBJ1-1; D is ambiguous. This CDR3 region has 13 residues. Looked up from germline, CDR1 is ENHRY and CDR2 is SYGVKD. V gave up 11 bases and J gave up 1 base, with 14 bases separating them. As DNA, the CDR3 is TGTGCCGCGTGCGGCCCCGCGAACACTGAAGCTTTCTTT. The encoded protein is CAACGPANTEAFF.

This clone showed up just a few times. The chain recombines TRBV2 with TRBJ2-7; TRBD1 matches at 8 bases. The junction had 8 bases not matched to a gene; V was cut back by 6 bases and J by 4 bases. Per germline, CDR1 SNHLY and CDR2 FYNNEI. The length of the CDR3 is 14 residues. CDR3 sequence (DNA): TGTGCCAGCAGCAAGACAGGGGTGGCGTACGAGCAGTACTTC. The encoded protein is CASSKTGVAYEQYF. Using reference TRBV2 and TRBJ2-7 for the parts outside the CDR3, the full variable domain is EPEVTQTPSHQVTQMGQEVILRCVPISNHLYFYWYRQILGQKVEFLVSFYNNEISEKSEIFDDQFSVERPDGSNFTLKIRSTKLEDSAMYFCASSKTGVAYEQYFGPGTRLTVT.

The V gene is TRBV2, the J gene TRBJ2-2; 13 bases match TRBD2. This CDR3 is 16 amino acids long. Germline CDR1 and CDR2: SNHLY and FYNNEI. With 6 bases clipped from V and 5 bases from J, the junction kept 6 bases outside the gene matches. In nucleotides, the CDR3 is TGTGCCAGCAGGGGGACTAGCGGGATCGAAACCGGGGAGCTGTTTTTT. It yields the protein CASRGTSGIETGELFF.

This chain links TRBV10-1 with TRBJ2-7; D gene unclear. Germline lookup yields CDR1 WNHNN and CDR2 SYGVQD (reference sequence). The CDR3 covers 17 residues. Trimming took 5 bases from V and 3 from J, leaving 23 bases between them. This CDR3 reads CASSCPAPSFLLYEQYF. CDR3 DNA: TGCGCCAGCAGTTGCCCCGCCCCCAGTTTTCTCCTCTACGAGCAGTACTTC.

The chain carries TRBV4-1 and TRBJ2-1; TRBD1 aligns across 7 bases. The CDR3 is 15 residues long. After removal of 4 bases from V and 4 bases from J, the junction contained 7 bases not matched to a gene. Germline V gives CDR1 MGHRA, CDR2 YSYEKL. The CDR3 region is CASSPRQGLYNEQFF. The CDR3 bases are TGCGCCAGCAGCCCGAGACAGGGATTATACAATGAGCAGTTCTTC.

The chain carries TRBV28 and TRBJ2-2; 11 bases line up with TRBD1. V lost 5 bases and J lost 4; bases outside the gene matches: 9. The germline gives CDR1 MDHEN, CDR2 SYDVKM. CDR3 length equals 17 residues. The CDR3 is CASSPLGQGAGTGELFF. CDR3 nucleotide sequence: TGTGCCAGCAGTCCCCTCGGACAGGGGGCGGGCACCGGGGAGCTGTTTTTT. Complete variable domain (other parts from reference TRBV28 and TRBJ2-2): DVKVTQSSRYLVKRTGEKVFLECVQDMDHENMFWYRQDPGLGLRLIYFSYDVKMKEKGDIPEGYSVSREKKERFSLILESASTNQTSMYLCASSPLGQGAGTGELFFGEGSRLTVL.

The chain couples TRBV30 to TRBJ2-5; tentative D call: TRBD2 (6 bases). CDR1 and CDR2 from the germline V gene are GTSNPN and SVGIG (reference sequence). The length of the CDR3 is 14 residues. The ends were cut back, 3 bases at V and 2 bases at J, with 13 bases in the middle. CDR3 nucleotide sequence: TGTGCCTGGAGCGGGTCTAGCGTACAAGAGACCCAGTACTTC. Residues: CAWSGSSVQETQYF.

The chain combines TRBV9 with TRBJ2-1, with 7 bases aligning to TRBD2. The CDR3 loop spans 14 amino acids. Per the germline V gene, CDR1 is SGDLS and CDR2 is YYNGEE. V shed 4 bases and J 8 bases; nucleotides not matched to a gene: 9. CDR3 nucleotide sequence: TGTGCCAGCAGCCCAGCAGTGGGAGGGGATGAGCAGTTCTTC. Amino acids: CASSPAVGGDEQFF.

This chain connects TRBV6-1 to TRBJ2-5; D possibly corresponds to TRBD1 (6 bases). V lost 7 bases and J 2 bases, leaving 11 bases between the germline ends. This CDR3 is 13 amino acids long. Germline V gene lookup returns CDR1 MNHNS and CDR2 SASEGT. The CDR3 loop reads CASKRQVQETQYF. The CDR3 coding sequence is TGTGCCAGCAAAAGACAGGTACAAGAGACCCAGTACTTC.